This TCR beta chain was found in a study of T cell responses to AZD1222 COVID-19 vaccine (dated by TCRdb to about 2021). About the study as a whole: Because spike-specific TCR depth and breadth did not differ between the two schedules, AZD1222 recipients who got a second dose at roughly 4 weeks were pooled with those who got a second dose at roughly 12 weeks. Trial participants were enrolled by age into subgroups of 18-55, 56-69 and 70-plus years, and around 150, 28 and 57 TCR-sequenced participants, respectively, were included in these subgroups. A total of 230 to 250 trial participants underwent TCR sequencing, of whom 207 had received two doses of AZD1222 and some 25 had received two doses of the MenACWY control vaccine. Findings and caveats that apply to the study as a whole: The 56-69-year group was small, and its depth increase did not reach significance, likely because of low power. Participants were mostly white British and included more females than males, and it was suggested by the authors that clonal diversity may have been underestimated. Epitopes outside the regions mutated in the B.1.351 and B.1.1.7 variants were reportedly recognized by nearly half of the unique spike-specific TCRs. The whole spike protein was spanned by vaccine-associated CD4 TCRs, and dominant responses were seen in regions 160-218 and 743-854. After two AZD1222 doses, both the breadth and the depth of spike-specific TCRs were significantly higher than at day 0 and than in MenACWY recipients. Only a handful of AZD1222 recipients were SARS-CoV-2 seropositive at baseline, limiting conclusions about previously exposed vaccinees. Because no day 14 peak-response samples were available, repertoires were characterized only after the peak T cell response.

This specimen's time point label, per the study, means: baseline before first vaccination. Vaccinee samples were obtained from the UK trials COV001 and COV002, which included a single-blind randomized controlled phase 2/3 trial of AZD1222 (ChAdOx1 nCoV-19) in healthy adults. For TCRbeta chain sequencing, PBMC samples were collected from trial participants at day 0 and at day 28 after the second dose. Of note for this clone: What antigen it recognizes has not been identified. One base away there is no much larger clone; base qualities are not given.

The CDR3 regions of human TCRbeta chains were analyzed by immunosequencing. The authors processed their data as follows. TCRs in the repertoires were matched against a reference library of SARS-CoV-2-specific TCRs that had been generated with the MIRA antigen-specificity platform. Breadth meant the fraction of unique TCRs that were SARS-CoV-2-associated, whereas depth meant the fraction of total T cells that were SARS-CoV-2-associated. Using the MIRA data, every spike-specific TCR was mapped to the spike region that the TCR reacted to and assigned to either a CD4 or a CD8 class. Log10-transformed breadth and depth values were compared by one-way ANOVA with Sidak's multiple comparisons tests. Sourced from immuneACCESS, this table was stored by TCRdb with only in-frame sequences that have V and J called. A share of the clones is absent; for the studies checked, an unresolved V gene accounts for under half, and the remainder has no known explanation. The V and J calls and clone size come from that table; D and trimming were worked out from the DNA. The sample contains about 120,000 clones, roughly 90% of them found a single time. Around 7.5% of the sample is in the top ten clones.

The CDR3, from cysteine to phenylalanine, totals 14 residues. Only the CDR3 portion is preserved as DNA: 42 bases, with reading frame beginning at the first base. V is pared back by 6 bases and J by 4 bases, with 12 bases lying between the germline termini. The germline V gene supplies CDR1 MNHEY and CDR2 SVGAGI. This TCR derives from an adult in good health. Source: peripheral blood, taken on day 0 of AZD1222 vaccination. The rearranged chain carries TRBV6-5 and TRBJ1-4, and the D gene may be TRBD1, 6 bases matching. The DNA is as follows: TGTGCCAGCAGCCTAGGGGGAAGTAATGAAAAACTGTTTTTT. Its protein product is CASSLGGSNEKLFF.